These T cell receptor beta chains were read from a single sample in a study of blood T cell repertoires in COVID-19. Profiling relied on immunoSEQ multiplex PCR, and the TCRdb table lists in-frame clones only, not all of them. The sample yields about 300,000 clones, 90% to 95% seen once. The sequencing input was peripheral blood. The source is a woman aged 25 to 39 with COVID-19, enrolled during active disease. CDR3s include the opening cysteine and the closing phenylalanine or tryptophan. The D gene is left open where the match is weak. Only some rows state a clone size, as once, few, many or a class for expanded clones.

abundance	v_gene	j_gene	d_gene	CDR3aa	CDR3nt
NA	TRBV7-6	TRBJ1-4	TRBD1	CASSPLGDRVDEKLFF	TGTGCCAGCAGCCCCCTCGGCGACAGGGTAGATGAAAAACTGTTTTTT
NA	TRBV5-6	TRBJ2-7	TRBD2	CASSFVTSGGYEQYF	TGTGCCAGCAGCTTTGTGACTAGCGGGGGGTACGAGCAGTACTTC
NA	TRBV2	TRBJ2-3	TRBD1	CASRLSGQGVDTQYF	TGTGCCAGCAGACTCTCAGGACAGGGAGTAGATACGCAGTATTTT
NA	TRBV19	TRBJ2-3	NA	CASSIDTPRGGRLDTQYF	TGTGCCAGTAGTATAGACACTCCAAGGGGGGGCCGGTTAGATACGCAGTATTTT
NA	TRBV3-1/TRBV3-2	TRBJ1-1	NA	CASSSPGGNTEAFF	TGTGCCAGCAGCTCCCCGGGGGGGAACACTGAAGCTTTCTTT
NA	TRBV27	TRBJ1-1	NA	CASSTNPSQRMNTEAFF	TGTGCCAGCAGTACCAACCCTAGCCAGAGAATGAACACTGAAGCTTTCTTT
NA	TRBV19	TRBJ2-1	TRBD2	CASSIGTSSQDEQFF	TGTGCCAGTAGTATTGGGACTAGCTCGCAGGATGAGCAGTTCTTC
NA	TRBV28	TRBJ2-2	TRBD2	CASSLAGANTGELFF	TGTGCCAGCAGTTTAGCGGGAGCCAACACCGGGGAGCTGTTTTTT
NA	TRBV5-1	TRBJ2-2	NA	CASSFYWAGNTGELFF	TGCGCCAGCAGCTTTTACTGGGCGGGGAACACCGGGGAGCTGTTTTTT
NA	TRBV11-2	TRBJ1-5	NA	CASSLSGQASQPQHF	TGTGCCAGCAGCCTCTCTGGGCAGGCCAGTCAGCCCCAGCATTTT
NA	TRBV30	TRBJ1-1	NA	CAWSRRDTEAFF	TGTGCCTGGAGTCGGAGGGACACTGAAGCTTTCTTT
few	TRBV7-2	TRBJ2-7	TRBD2	CASSSTGTRGYEQYF	TGTGCCAGCAGCTCTACCGGGACTAGGGGCTACGAGCAGTACTTC
NA	TRBV5-1	TRBJ1-6	NA	CASSLAQGNSPLHF	TGCGCCAGCAGCTTGGCGCAGGGGAATTCACCCCTCCACTTT
NA	TRBV10-2	TRBJ2-7	NA	CASSESGRGNYEQYF	TGCGCCAGCAGTGAGTCGGGCAGGGGAAACTACGAGCAGTACTTC
NA	TRBV29-1	TRBJ2-3	TRBD1	CSFDTLGQGTDTQYF	TGCAGCTTTGATACCCTAGGACAGGGGACAGATACGCAGTATTTT
NA	TRBV14	TRBJ2-5	TRBD2	CASSPGLAGVFETQYF	TGTGCCAGCAGCCCGGGACTAGCGGGAGTTTTTGAGACCCAGTACTTC
NA	TRBV2	TRBJ1-4	NA	CASRRQENEKLFF	TGTGCCAGCAGGCGACAGGAGAATGAAAAACTGTTTTTT
NA	TRBV5-8	TRBJ1-2	TRBD1	CASSYDRGSIYGYTF	TGTGCCAGCAGCTACGACAGGGGATCTATCTATGGCTACACCTTC
once	TRBV3-1/TRBV3-2	TRBJ2-7	TRBD2	CASSRPEAGGPSYEQYF	TGTGCCAGCAGCCGCCCTGAAGCGGGAGGGCCTTCCTACGAGCAGTACTTC
NA	TRBV7-2	TRBJ2-7	TRBD2	CASSLEGTSGSHEQYF	TGTGCCAGCAGCTTAGAAGGGACTAGCGGGAGCCACGAGCAGTACTTC
NA	TRBV28	TRBJ1-4	TRBD1	CASSGTGAGGNEKLFF	TGTGCCAGCAGTGGGACAGGGGCGGGGGGTAATGAAAAACTGTTTTTT
NA	TRBV7-7	TRBJ2-2	TRBD1	CASSLSGGAGELFF	TGTGCCAGCAGCTTATCAGGGGGAGCCGGGGAGCTGTTTTTT
NA	TRBV6-6	TRBJ1-2	TRBD1	CASSYVRDRVRGYTF	TGTGCCAGCAGTTACGTCCGGGACAGGGTTCGTGGCTACACCTTC
NA	TRBV14	TRBJ2-3	TRBD2	CASSQDRPSGSWTDTQYF	TGTGCCAGCAGCCAAGATCGGCCCAGCGGGAGTTGGACAGATACGCAGTATTTT
NA	TRBV30	TRBJ2-3	NA	CASGASGGTQYF	TGTGCCTCGGGGGCCTCGGGGGGTACGCAGTATTTT
NA	TRBV11-2	TRBJ2-7	TRBD2	CASSLPTVTSGRAYEQYF	TGTGCCAGCAGCTTACCAACCGTGACTAGCGGGAGGGCCTACGAGCAGTACTTC
NA	TRBV15	TRBJ2-7	NA	CATSGPPTGLLYEQYF	TGTGCCACCAGCGGCCCTCCGACTGGCCTTCTCTACGAGCAGTACTTC
NA	TRBV9	TRBJ1-2	NA	CASSATGSSGYTF	TGTGCCAGCAGCGCGACAGGATCTAGCGGCTACACCTTC
NA	TRBV4-2	TRBJ1-2	NA	CASSPRVSANYGYTF	TGTGCCAGCAGCCCACGGGTCAGTGCTAACTATGGCTACACCTTC
NA	TRBV3-1/TRBV3-2	TRBJ2-1	TRBD2	CASSQDVLAAYNEQFF	TGTGCCAGCAGCCAAGATGTCCTAGCGGCCTACAATGAGCAGTTCTTC
once	TRBV27	TRBJ1-2	NA	CASSLLGQGYGYTF	TGTGCCAGCAGTTTATTGGGGCAGGGCTATGGCTACACCTTC
NA	TRBV7-2	TRBJ1-2	TRBD1	CASSTGGGYTF	TGTGCCAGCAGCACAGGGGGTGGCTACACCTTC
NA	TRBV7-3	TRBJ2-3	NA	CASSHSGGKDTQYF	TGTGCCAGCAGCCACTCGGGGGGCAAAGATACGCAGTATTTT
NA	TRBV27	TRBJ2-1	NA	CASSSYIHNEQFF	TGTGCCAGCAGTTCCTATATCCACAATGAGCAGTTCTTC
NA	TRBV29-1	TRBJ2-1	NA	CSDGQRGSEQFF	TGCAGCGACGGACAGAGGGGAAGTGAGCAGTTCTTC
NA	TRBV19	TRBJ1-1	NA	CASIRGTEAFF	TGTGCCAGTATTAGGGGGACTGAAGCTTTCTTT
NA	TRBV18	TRBJ2-7	TRBD1	CASSPGTGYHEQYF	TGTGCCAGCTCACCAGGGACAGGGTACCACGAGCAGTACTTC
once	TRBV11-3	TRBJ2-3	NA	CASSLGLAGPSTDTQYF	TGTGCCAGCAGCTTAGGGTTGGCGGGACCTAGCACAGATACGCAGTATTTT
NA	TRBV29-1	TRBJ1-5	NA	CSASEAYSNQPQHF	TGCAGCGCCTCTGAGGCTTATAGCAATCAGCCCCAGCATTTT
NA	TRBV5-4	TRBJ2-3	NA	CASSLASAIYTDTQYF	TGTGCCAGCAGCCTTGCGAGCGCCATTTACACAGATACGCAGTATTTT